The 23 T cell receptor beta chains below all came from one sample that was sequenced in a study of vaccination effects on CD4 cells after COVID-19. Clones were read by immunoSEQ multiplex PCR, and TCRdb kept only the in-frame ones, dropping some. The sample yields approximately 70,000 clones, roughly two thirds seen once. Before any sequencing was done, the ViraFEST assay used viral peptide pools to expand antigen-specific CD4+ T cells. Researchers isolated CD4+ T cells once less than 13 days of culture had elapsed. The person was diagnosed with PCR-confirmed SARS-CoV-2 infection between March and December 2020. These receptors have no identified antigens. The sample in question was CD4+ T cells from PBMCs cultured with HIV peptides, obtained before COVID-19 vaccination. Subset: HIV-1 Nef peptide pool negative control/reference culture. The source is a human donor who had a prior SARS-CoV-2 infection.

V gene TRBV3-1 (or the pseudogene TRBV3-2) combines with J gene TRBJ2-7, with D possibly matching TRBD2 (6 bases). The CDR3 runs 15 residues. The V end lost 1 base, the J end lost 3 bases, and 13 bases lay between the germline ends. Germline lookup yields CDR1 LGHDT and CDR2 YNNKEL (reference sequence). The CDR3 here is CASSQAAGLGYEQYF. The CDR3 DNA reads TGTGCCAGCAGCCAAGCTGCGGGGTTAGGCTACGAGCAGTACTTC.

This clone was detected only once. The chain is built from TRBV30 and TRBJ1-5; D is uncertain. Trimming pared 0 bases from V and 0 bases from J, leaving 6 bases between. The CDR3 has 14 amino acids. Germline V gene sequence: CDR1 GTSNPN, CDR2 SVGIG (reference sequence). The CDR3 here is CAWSVASSNQPQHF. CDR3 DNA sequence: TGTGCCTGGAGTGTCGCCAGTAGCAATCAGCCCCAGCATTTT.

This chain uses TRBV15 with TRBJ2-1; D remains ambiguous. V was cut by 2 bases and J by 9 bases, with 11 bases left in between. The germline gives CDR1 LNHNV, CDR2 YYDKDF (reference sequence). The CDR3 is 13 amino acids. CDR3 in amino acids: CATSRIRLGEQFF. The CDR3 nucleotides read TGTGCCACCAGCAGAATCAGGTTAGGTGAGCAGTTCTTC. Supplemented by reference TRBV15 and TRBJ2-1, the full variable domain reads DAMVIQNPRYQVTQFGKPVTLSCSQTLNHNVMYWYQQKSSQAPKLLFHYYDKDFNNEADTPDNFQSRRPNTSFCFLDIRSPGLGDTAMYLCATSRIRLGEQFFGPGTRLTVL.

This clone was found once. The chain has TRBV7-2 and TRBJ1-3; D possibly corresponds to TRBD1 (6 bases). V gave up 1 base and J gave up 2 bases, with 9 bases separating them. Germline assignment: CDR1 SGHTA and CDR2 FQGNSA. The CDR3 runs 15 residues. CDR3 loop: CASSLDWTAGNTIYF. The CDR3 DNA sequence: TGTGCCAGCAGCTTAGACTGGACAGCTGGAAACACCATATATTTT.

This clone appeared a few times. The V and J genes are TRBV7-6 and TRBJ2-1, with TRBD2 matching over 13 bases. V lost 1 base, J lost 2 bases, and 2 bases stayed unmatched. In germline, CDR1 is SGHVS, CDR2 FNYEAQ. This CDR3 region has 17 residues. The CDR3 region has the DNA TGTGCCAGCAGCTTAGTTGGGACTAGCGGGACCTACAATGAGCAGTTCTTC. This gives the protein CASSLVGTSGTYNEQFF.

The CDR3 region has the DNA TGTGCCAGCTCACCACCATCTAGCGGTGGCACCGGGGAGCTGTTTTTT. This encodes CASSPPSSGGTGELFF. The chain uses TRBV18 and TRBJ2-2; 7 bases line up with TRBD2. There are 16 residues in the CDR3. Germline values: CDR1 KGHSH, CDR2 LQKENI. V lost 0 bases and J lost 4; bases outside the gene matches: 5.

The rearrangement links TRBV5-6 to TRBJ2-3; D is ambiguous. V was pared by 4 bases and J by 4 bases, with 4 bases between. This CDR3 contains 11 residues. Germline V CDR1 and CDR2: SGHDT, YYEEEE. The CDR3 sequence is CASSLSDTQYF. For the CDR3, the DNA is TGTGCCAGCAGCCTTTCAGATACGCAGTATTTT.

The chain combines TRBV11-3 with TRBJ2-3, with 7 bases aligning to TRBD2. Germline trimming cut 6 bases from V and 0 bases from J; bases unmatched to any gene: 6. Germline V gene sequence: CDR1 SGHNT, CDR2 YENEEA. This CDR3 is 15 amino acids long. CDR3 amino acids: CASSWTGLSTDTQYF. CDR3 nucleotides: TGTGCCAGCAGTTGGACGGGACTAAGCACAGATACGCAGTATTTT.

This chain connects TRBV5-4 to TRBJ2-1; TRBD2 might be the D (6 bases). This CDR3 region has 15 residues. Germline CDR1 and CDR2: SGHNT and YYREEE (reference sequence). The ends were cut back, 3 bases at V and 0 bases at J, with 10 bases in the middle. The CDR3 coding sequence is TGTGCCAGCAGCTCGCGGGGAAGCTCCTACAATGAGCAGTTCTTC. Its protein is CASSSRGSSYNEQFF.

V is TRBV4-3 and J is TRBJ2-7, with 8 bases identical to TRBD2. With V trimmed by 2 bases and J by 3 bases, 6 bases remained unmatched. This CDR3 is built from 15 residues. The germline gives CDR1 LGHNA, CDR2 YSLEER. CDR3 region: CASSQLAGKDYEQYF. In DNA form, the CDR3 reads TGCGCCAGCAGCCAATTAGCGGGGAAGGACTACGAGCAGTACTTC.

The V call is TRBV5-1, the J call TRBJ2-6; 11 nucleotides agree with TRBD2. Germline V lookup: CDR1 SGHRS, CDR2 YFSETQ. V lost 1 base, J lost 0 bases, and 0 bases stayed unmatched. The CDR3 covers 17 residues. The CDR3 is CASSLTSGSSGANVLTF. CDR3 bases: TGCGCCAGCAGCTTGACTAGCGGGAGCTCTGGGGCCAACGTCCTGACTTTC. The full variable domain, completed using reference TRBV5-1 and TRBJ2-6, is KAGVTQTPRYLIKTRGQQVTLSCSPISGHRSVSWYQQTPGQGLQFLFEYFSETQRNKGNFPGRFSGRQFSNSRSEMNVSTLELGDSALYLCASSLTSGSSGANVLTFGAGSRLTVL.

This rearrangement joins TRBV30 to TRBJ1-3; the D is unclear. With 2 bases removed from V and 0 bases from J, the gap between germline ends came to 11 bases. From germline, CDR1 is GTSNPN and CDR2 SVGIG (reference sequence). This CDR3 has 15 amino acids. CDR3 loop: CAWSRSSGSGNTIYF. For the CDR3, the DNA is TGTGCCTGGAGTCGGTCTAGTGGCTCTGGAAACACCATATATTTT.

The chain recombines TRBV5-4 with TRBJ1-2; D perhaps matches TRBD1 (6 bases). Looked up from germline, CDR1 is SGHNT and CDR2 is YYREEE (reference sequence). Trimming removed 0 bases from V and 4 bases from J, with 10 bases in between. CDR3 length: 14 amino acids. CDR3 nucleotide sequence: TGTGCCAGCAGCTTGGAACAGGGCAGCTATGGCTACACCTTC. This translates into CASSLEQGSYGYTF. Drawing the rest from reference TRBV5-4 and TRBJ1-2, the complete variable domain is ETGVTQSPTHLIKTRGQQVTLRCSSQSGHNTVSWYQQALGQGPQFIFQYYREEENGRGNFPPRFSGLQFPNYSSELNVNALELDDSALYLCASSLEQGSYGYTFGSGTRLTVV.

The gene calls are TRBV18 and TRBJ2-7; the D gene is possibly TRBD1 (5 bases). Germline CDR1 and CDR2: KGHSH and LQKENI. Trimming removed 3 bases at V and 2 bases at J, with 11 bases between. The CDR3 loop spans 14 amino acids. Here the CDR3 DNA reads TGTGCCAGCTCACCCCCAGGGCCCACCTACGAGCAGTACTTC. This gives the protein CASSPPGPTYEQYF.

This chain links TRBV5-1 with TRBJ2-1, with TRBD2 matching over 10 bases. With V trimmed by 4 bases and J by 9 bases, 16 bases remained unmatched. Germline V gene sequence: CDR1 SGHRS, CDR2 YFSETQ. The CDR3 loop spans 17 amino acids. The CDR3 bases are TGCGCCAGCAGCCCCCTGTTTAGCGGGGGGACGGCCGGTGAGCAGTTCTTC. This sequence encodes CASSPLFSGGTAGEQFF.

The chain combines TRBV2 with TRBJ1-1; possibly TRBD1 for D (5 bases). The CDR3 has 19 amino acids. Germline-derived CDR1 and CDR2 are SNHLY and FYNNEI. V was cut by 4 bases and J by 1 base, with 25 bases left in between. The CDR3 coding sequence is TGTGCCAGCAGTGTGAAGGGGCTGTCGGACCCGGAAACGAACACTGAAGCTTTCTTT. Residues: CASSVKGLSDPETNTEAFF.

CDR3: CAISDARETEAFF. For the CDR3, the DNA is TGTGCCATCAGTGATGCCCGTGAGACTGAAGCTTTCTTT. The chain joins TRBV10-3 to TRBJ1-1; D call uncertain. The length of the CDR3 is 13 residues. Trimming removed 3 bases at V and 5 bases at J, with 10 bases between. Germline values: CDR1 ENHRY, CDR2 SYGVKD.

This chain uses TRBV5-4 with TRBJ2-5; TRBD2 agrees at 10 bases. This CDR3 region has 15 residues. Germline CDR1 reads SGHNT; CDR2 reads YYREEE (reference sequence). After removal of 1 base from V and 5 bases from J, the junction contained 5 bases not matched to a gene. The CDR3 bases are TGTGCCAGCAGCTTGCCTAGCGGGAGTCGTGAGACCCAGTACTTC. As protein: CASSLPSGSRETQYF. The whole variable domain, remainder taken from reference TRBV5-4 and TRBJ2-5, is ETGVTQSPTHLIKTRGQQVTLRCSSQSGHNTVSWYQQALGQGPQFIFQYYREEENGRGNFPPRFSGLQFPNYSSELNVNALELDDSALYLCASSLPSGSRETQYFGPGTRLLVL.

The chain links TRBV5-6 to TRBJ2-2; TRBD1 matches 10 bases. Germline CDR1 and CDR2: SGHDT and YYEEEE. CDR3 length equals 16 residues. Unmatched junction bases numbered 4, after V lost 1 base and J lost 4 bases. The chain's CDR3 is CASSLTGQGFTGELFF. Here the CDR3 DNA reads TGTGCCAGCAGCTTGACGGGACAGGGGTTCACCGGGGAGCTGTTTTTT.

V gene TRBV4-3 combines with J gene TRBJ2-6; no reliable D call. Trimming took off 1 base at V and 0 bases at J, with 7 bases between the two ends. This CDR3 has 16 residues. Germline CDR1 reads LGHNA; CDR2 reads YSLEER. The CDR3 here is CASSQGGLSGANVLTF. The CDR3 DNA is TGCGCCAGCAGCCAAGGTGGCCTCTCTGGGGCCAACGTCCTGACTTTC.

The V gene is TRBV24-1, the J gene TRBJ1-1; D is ambiguous. With 5 bases removed from V and 2 bases from J, the gap between germline ends came to 17 bases. CDR3 length: 16 amino acids. From germline, CDR1 is KGHDR and CDR2 SFDVKD. CDR3 loop: CATSGGEAGGNTEAFF. The CDR3 nucleotides are TGTGCCACCAGTGGCGGGGAAGCGGGAGGCAACACTGAAGCTTTCTTT.

This clone has a handful of counts. This sequence joins TRBV5-8 and TRBJ1-2; D possibly corresponds to TRBD1 (5 bases). The length of the CDR3 is 14 residues. V was cut by 2 bases and J by 7 bases, with 15 bases left in between. Germline CDR1 SGHTS, CDR2 YDEGEE. DNA for the CDR3: TGTGCCAGCAGCTTATATTCAGGGCCTACTGGCTACACCTTC. Translation gives CASSLYSGPTGYTF.

The CDR3 sequence is CASRRQGGEQYF. The DNA for the CDR3 is TGTGCCAGCAGAAGACAGGGAGGCGAGCAGTACTTC. The V gene is TRBV27, the J gene TRBJ2-7; D possibly corresponds to TRBD1 (7 bases). The CDR3 contains 12 residues. Germline loops: CDR1 MNHEY, CDR2 SMNVEV (reference sequence). Trimming left V 6 bases short and J 6 bases short, with 12 bases between.